This T cell receptor (beta chain) was identified during a study of post-analysis software for immune sequencing data. Across the whole study: In terms of disease course, relapsing-remitting, secondary progressive and progressive-relapsing multiple sclerosis were included. The study's findings and limits: F measure showed strong co-clustering of same-batch samples. The study found significantly lower normalized Chao1 diversity in multiple sclerosis patients than in controls. Comparison of patients with controls showed five TRBV segments more frequent in patients, TRBV5-6, TRBV5-1 and TRBV20-1 among them.

As for this clonotype: What it binds is not known.

Trimming at V came to 6 bases and at J to 1 base, leaving 8 bases not matched to a gene. The CDR3 extends over 16 amino acids. Incorporated into the TCR beta cDNA libraries were unique molecular identifiers, which served to reduce PCR and sequencing biases. Starting from roughly 1 to 10 million T cells, the study yielded 500,000 or so cDNA molecules. MiXCR, run by TCRdb on the PCR reads, gives a single entry per CDR3 protein. The repertoire holds more than 450,000 distinct CDR3 sequences, with roughly two fifths as singletons. The source material was blood. V gene TRBV12-3 or TRBV12-4 combines with J gene TRBJ2-5; 10 bases map to TRBD2. The sequence was collected from a girl between 5 and 17 years old with multiple sclerosis. The CDR3 reads CASRTRLAGPQETQYF. DNA of the CDR3: TGTGCCAGCAGGACTAGACTAGCGGGTCCCCAAGAGACCCAGTACTTC.